Following are 10 T cell receptor beta chains from one sample sequenced in a study of blood T cell repertoires in COVID-19. Libraries were prepared by immunoSEQ multiplex PCR; TCRdb keeps only in-frame clonotypes and omits some of them. Of roughly 100,000 clones in the sample, around 88% are singletons; the top ten hold roughly 8.1%. Input material: peripheral blood. The source is a woman in her seventies with acute or convalescent COVID-19.

This clone was detected only once. J is TRBJ2-3 and V is TRBV28, with 8 bases lining up with TRBD2. The CDR3 spans 16 residues. Germline CDR1 and CDR2: MDHEN and SYDVKM. V gave up 2 bases and J gave up 2 bases; unmatched junction bases: 6. CDR3 sequence reads: CASSLEAGEPTDTQYF. The CDR3 bases are TGTGCCAGCAGTTTAGAAGCGGGAGAGCCCACAGATACGCAGTATTTT.

The V and J genes are TRBV7-9 and TRBJ1-2; D gene unclear. Trimming took 1 base from V and 1 from J, leaving 7 bases between them. CDR1 and CDR2 from the germline V gene are SEHNR and FQNEAQ (reference sequence). CDR3 length: 14 amino acids. The DNA of the CDR3 is TGTGCCAGCAGCTTAGTGGAGAATAACTATGGCTACACCTTC. Translation gives CASSLVENNYGYTF.

This clone was recorded at least ten times. The rearrangement joins TRBV11-3 to TRBJ1-4; D possibly corresponds to TRBD1 (6 bases). Deletions cut 3 bases from V and 7 bases from J, with 18 bases between. The CDR3 contains 16 residues. Germline loops: CDR1 SGHNT, CDR2 YENEEA. Here the CDR3 DNA reads TGTGCCAGCAGCTTTAATTGGGGGCTATTGGCTGAAAAACTGTTTTTT. It codes for CASSFNWGLLAEKLFF. Full variable domain (remainder filled in from reference TRBV11-3 and TRBJ1-4): EAGVVQSPRYKIIEKKQPVAFWCNPISGHNTLYWYLQNLGQGPELLIRYENEEAVDDSQLPKDRFSAERLKGVDSTLKIQPAELGDSAVYLCASSFNWGLLAEKLFFGSGTQLSVL.

The rearrangement joins TRBV30 to TRBJ2-7; D may be TRBD1 (6 bases). Germline CDR1 GTSNPN, CDR2 SVGIG (reference sequence). The CDR3 spans 12 residues. Trimming shortened V by 5 bases and J by 2 bases, and 10 bases separated the two germline ends. The CDR3 sequence: CAWLGQTYEQYF. CDR3 nucleotides: TGTGCCTGGCTAGGACAGACCTACGAGCAGTACTTC. Full variable domain (remainder filled in from reference TRBV30 and TRBJ2-7): SQTIHQWPATLVQPVGSPLSLECTVEGTSNPNLYWYRQAAGRGLQLLFYSVGIGQISSEVPQNLSASRPQDRQFILSSKKLLLSDSGFYLCAWLGQTYEQYFGPGTRLTVT.

This clone has a handful of counts. The CDR3 region has the DNA TGTGCCAGAGAAACGGCTCTAGCGGGAGGGCCGAACGAGCAGTACTTC. Protein: CARETALAGGPNEQYF. The rearrangement uses TRBV2 and TRBJ2-7; 12 bases agree with TRBD2. V was pared by 9 bases and J by 5 bases, with 14 bases of the junction left unmatched. Per the germline V gene, CDR1 is SNHLY and CDR2 is FYNNEI. The CDR3 length is 16 residues.

This clone appeared once. V gene TRBV28 combines with J gene TRBJ1-4; 7 nucleotides agree with TRBD1. Germline values: CDR1 MDHEN, CDR2 SYDVKM. Trimming took 2 bases from V and 15 from J; bases not matched to a gene: 18. This CDR3 contains 16 residues. The DNA of the CDR3 is TGTGCCAGCAGTTTAGACGGACAGGCCCTAGGGAAAACGGTGTTTTTT. This translates into CASSLDGQALGKTVFF.

DNA of the CDR3: TGTGCCAGCAGCATAATCAAGGGACTAGCGAGATACAATGAGCAGTTCTTC. Its protein is CASSIIKGLARYNEQFF. This chain connects TRBV7-8 to TRBJ2-1, with 10 positions matching TRBD2. V lost 5 bases to trimming and J lost 4 bases; unmatched junction nucleotides: 11. The CDR3 is 17 residues long. CDR1 is SGHVS and CDR2 is FQNEAQ in the germline V gene.

The chain carries TRBV5-4 and TRBJ2-1, with TRBD2 identical over 7 bases. From germline, CDR1 is SGHNT and CDR2 YYREEE (reference sequence). The ends lost 3 bases at V and 1 base at J; junction bases unmatched: 7. The CDR3 runs to 16 residues. Here the CDR3 reads CASSSLTSESYNEQFF. The CDR3 coding sequence is TGTGCCAGCAGCTCACTAACTAGCGAATCCTACAATGAGCAGTTCTTC.

V gene TRBV7-2 combines with J gene TRBJ2-2; the D is unclear. The CDR3 runs to 14 residues. V lost 1 base and J lost 4, with 7 bases in between. Germline V gene sequence: CDR1 SGHTA, CDR2 FQGNSA. In nucleotides, the CDR3 is TGTGCCAGCAGCTTAGACAGAATCACCGGGGAGCTGTTTTTT. Its translation is CASSLDRITGELFF.

The V and J genes are TRBV7-9 and TRBJ2-4; the D gene is possibly TRBD1 (5 bases). CDR3 length: 16 amino acids. The germline V gene has CDR1 SEHNR and CDR2 FQNEAQ (reference sequence). Trimming shortened V by 5 bases and J by 0 bases, and 14 bases separated the two germline ends. The CDR3: CASSPTVELAKNIQYF. The CDR3 DNA sequence: TGTGCCAGCAGCCCGACAGTGGAGCTAGCCAAAAACATTCAGTACTTC.